The clone carrying this T cell receptor beta chain came up many times. These data come from a study of T cells in Graves' hyperthyroidism and ophthalmopathy. The CDR3 runs 17 residues. Germline trimming cut 2 bases from V and 4 bases from J; bases unmatched to any gene: 11. Germline V gives CDR1 SGHRS, CDR2 YFSETQ. Patients affected by ophthalmopathy presented a Clinical Activity Score of at least 3, a NOSPECS grade of at least 4, and disease duration below 3 months. The diagnostic basis comprised clinical symptoms, serum thyroxine and TRAb, thyroid ultrasound and orbital computed tomography. RNA transcripts provided the source from which TCR beta CDR3 regions were amplified. The HTBI primer set was used in a first-round RT-PCR of the TCR CDR3. Each CDR3 protein is one row after TCRdb ran MiXCR on the multiplex PCR reads. This sample has under 500,000 distinct CDR3 sequences, with about an eighth found just once.

The V call is TRBV5-1, the J call TRBJ2-1; 8 bases line up with TRBD2. This clonotype was sampled from a man in his fifties or sixties with Graves' ophthalmopathy. The sequenced sample consisted of blood. The CDR3 reads CASSLLAEIFTYNEQFF. CDR3 DNA sequence: TGCGCCAGCAGCTTACTAGCGGAAATTTTTACATACAATGAGCAGTTCTTC.